This T cell receptor beta chain was captured by sequencing in a study of cytomegalovirus exposure and HLA in healthy donors. Overall study results and limits: In a later analysis, TCR beta V- and J-gene trimming was associated with a missense DCLRE1C variant. It was only CMV serostatus that was available as immune exposure information.

Researchers ran the PCR with 60 Vbeta and 13 Jbeta primers. The data were produced by immunoSEQ multiplex PCR, yet TCRdb's version contains in-frame clones alone and is incomplete. Here the sample spans some 140,000 clones, around 86% being singletons. Germline-derived CDR1 and CDR2 are SGHTA and FQGNSA. The CDR3 has 16 amino acids. V lost 1 base to trimming and J lost 4 bases, with 11 bases between them. Regarding this clone: Its antigen is not known.

This TCR was sampled from a woman aged 45 to 65 in good health and CMV-seropositive. The sequencing input was PBMCs. The chain employs TRBV7-2 and TRBJ1-6; D ambiguous. The CDR3 here is CASSLVPGQYNSPLHF. The CDR3 nucleotides read TGTGCCAGCAGCTTAGTTCCTGGGCAGTATAATTCACCCCTCCACTTT.